This TCR beta chain was found in a study of cytomegalovirus exposure and HLA in healthy donors. Study-wide points: Clonal expansion was found to be greater in HLA-associated TCR beta chains than in equally common others in a later analysis. Several V segments, TRBV6-2 and TRBV6-3 among them, could not be told apart and were dropped.

With respect to this clone: What it binds is unknown.

Primers: 60 Vbeta forward and 13 Jbeta reverse. Measured with immunoSEQ multiplex PCR; TCRdb has only the in-frame clones, and not every one. The repertoire holds roughly 100,000 clones, with approximately 72% as singletons. CDR3 length equals 16 residues. In germline, CDR1 is SGDLS, CDR2 YYNGEE. With 0 bases clipped from V and 4 bases from J, the junction kept 4 bases outside the gene matches. The origin of this receptor is a woman between 40 and 50 years old in good health and CMV-seronegative. The sequenced sample consisted of PBMCs. The chain combines TRBV9 with TRBJ2-1; 10 nucleotides match TRBD2. The CDR3 bases are TGTGCCAGCAGCGTAGGGCTAGCGGGGGTATACAATGAGCAGTTCTTC. Amino acid sequence: CASSVGLAGVYNEQFF.